The 18 T cell receptor beta chains in this list originate from one sample, sequenced in a study of lymphopenia after photon versus proton radiotherapy. Here immunoSEQ multiplex PCR was the method, and the copy in TCRdb shows in-frame clones only, minus some. The data contain around 35,000 clones, about 85% of them singletons. The sample consisted of peripheral blood, taken from a patient treated with photon-based radiotherapy. These receptors all stem from a man over 45 with gastric cancer.

V gene TRBV5-1 combines with J gene TRBJ2-2; 11 nucleotides agree with TRBD2. V dropped 4 bases and J dropped 6; count of bases not matched to a gene: 5. The germline gives CDR1 SGHRS, CDR2 YFSETQ. The CDR3 loop spans 15 amino acids. This CDR3 is CASSRLAGGPGELFF. CDR3 nucleotide sequence: TGCGCCAGCAGCCGTCTAGCGGGAGGACCCGGGGAGCTGTTTTTT.

CDR3 residues: CAKGSVPGNTIYF. The CDR3 nucleotides read TGTGCCAAAGGGAGTGTCCCTGGAAACACCATATATTTT. This sequence joins TRBV30 and TRBJ1-3; D unclear. The germline V gene encodes CDR1 GTSNPN and CDR2 SVGIG (reference sequence). The V end was cut by 8 bases, the J end by 2 bases, with 13 bases between. The CDR3 is 13 amino acids.

This chain connects TRBV5-1 to TRBJ1-2, with 7 bases matching TRBD1. From germline, CDR1 is SGHRS and CDR2 YFSETQ. J lost 6 bases, V lost 0 bases, and 5 bases had no gene match. This CDR3 spans 14 amino acids. In DNA, the CDR3 is TGCGCCAGCAGCTTGGAAAGGGGGCGGAATGGCTACACCTTC. It specifies CASSLERGRNGYTF.

The chain combines TRBV9 with TRBJ2-5; 12 bases align to TRBD2. The CDR3 consists of 14 residues. The ends lost 2 bases at V and 5 bases at J; junction bases unmatched: 1. Germline CDR1 and CDR2: SGDLS and YYNGEE. This CDR3 reads CASSVLAGGETQYF. CDR3 DNA sequence: TGTGCCAGCAGCGTTCTAGCGGGAGGGGAGACCCAGTACTTC.

The chain uses TRBV9 and TRBJ2-1, with 13 bases lining up with TRBD2. Germline lookup yields CDR1 SGDLS and CDR2 YYNGEE. With V trimmed by 0 bases and J by 8 bases, 8 bases remained unmatched. This CDR3 has 17 amino acids. The CDR3, as DNA: TGTGCCAGCAGCGTAGGAGGACTAGCGGGGGCCAGGGATGAGCAGTTCTTC. Its translation is CASSVGGLAGARDEQFF.

The rearrangement uses TRBV6-5 and TRBJ1-4; no reliable D call. CDR1 is MNHEY, CDR2 SVGAGI, per germline. The CDR3 is 12 residues long. V was clipped by 5 bases and J by 8 bases, with 9 bases between them. The CDR3 is CASSEVGEKLFF. CDR3 bases: TGTGCCAGCAGTGAAGTTGGGGAAAAACTGTTTTTT.

This sequence joins TRBV6-1 and TRBJ2-1; 9 nucleotides line up with TRBD1. With V trimmed by 1 base and J by 2 bases, 0 bases remained unmatched. This CDR3 is built from 15 residues. CDR1 is MNHNS, CDR2 SASEGT, per germline. The CDR3 region has the DNA TGTGCCAGCAGTGAAGGACAGGGGGCCTACAATGAGCAGTTCTTC. Its translation: CASSEGQGAYNEQFF.

This chain connects TRBV27 to TRBJ2-2, with no clear D. Germline lookup yields CDR1 MNHEY and CDR2 SMNVEV (reference sequence). This CDR3 is built from 15 residues. Trimming removed 7 bases at V and 0 bases at J, with 12 bases between. This CDR3 is CASNPTRANTGELFF. The CDR3 nucleotides read TGTGCCAGCAATCCGACAAGGGCGAACACCGGGGAGCTGTTTTTT.

The chain links TRBV4-1 to TRBJ1-1; D gene unclear. The CDR3 runs 13 residues. V was shortened by 4 bases and J by 1 base, with 7 bases between the two germline ends. Germline assignment: CDR1 MGHRA and CDR2 YSYEKL. The CDR3 is CASSPDGNTEAFF. Written as DNA, the CDR3 is TGCGCCAGCAGCCCGGACGGGAACACTGAAGCTTTCTTT.

The chain uses TRBV30 and TRBJ1-2, with 8 nucleotides matching TRBD1. The CDR3 spans 13 residues. Germline CDR1 GTSNPN, CDR2 SVGIG (reference sequence). The V gene end was trimmed by 1 base and the J gene end by 5 bases; junction bases not matched to a gene: 3. The CDR3 DNA reads TGTGCCTGGAGTGGACAGGGGCGGTATGGCTACACCTTC. Translated, it gives CAWSGQGRYGYTF.

V and J are TRBV27 and TRBJ2-1; D is uncertain. This CDR3 contains 16 residues. CDR1 and CDR2 from the germline V gene are MNHEY and SMNVEV (reference sequence). The V and J ends lost 0 bases and 7 bases respectively, with 16 bases between them. The CDR3 sequence: CASSLSTLPLGNEQFF. For the CDR3, the DNA is TGTGCCAGCAGTTTATCGACGCTTCCCTTGGGGAATGAGCAGTTCTTC.

The CDR3 reads CSVGGQGGNQPQHF. CDR3 in DNA: TGCAGCGTTGGGGGGCAGGGTGGCAATCAGCCCCAGCATTTT. The genes are TRBV29-1 and TRBJ1-5; tentatively, D is TRBD1 (6 bases). Germline-derived CDR1 and CDR2 are SQVTM and ANQGSEA. Trimming stripped 4 bases from V and 2 bases from J, with 12 bases between. The CDR3 length is 14 residues.

The chain joins TRBV15 to TRBJ2-5; 8 bases match TRBD1. The V gene end was trimmed by 2 bases and the J gene end by 6 bases; junction bases not matched to a gene: 5. This CDR3 is 14 amino acids long. Germline values: CDR1 LNHNV, CDR2 YYDKDF (reference sequence). This CDR3 is CATSRPRTGKTQYF. DNA for the CDR3: TGTGCCACCAGCAGACCCCGGACAGGGAAGACCCAGTACTTC.

The gene calls are TRBV7-2 and TRBJ2-7; possible D gene TRBD2, 5 bases. CDR3 length: 15 amino acids. V lost 1 base and J 1 base, leaving 11 bases between the germline ends. CDR1 is SGHTA and CDR2 is FQGNSA in the germline V gene. The CDR3 spells CASSLGLERSYEQYF. In nucleotides, the CDR3 is TGTGCCAGCAGCTTAGGGCTAGAGCGGTCCTACGAGCAGTACTTC.

The CDR3 protein is CSVTKDKNTGELFF. The CDR3 DNA is TGCAGCGTTACCAAAGACAAGAACACCGGGGAGCTGTTTTTT. The chain has TRBV29-1 and TRBJ2-2, with D unclear. The CDR3 covers 14 residues. Germline assignment: CDR1 SQVTM and CDR2 ANQGSEA. V lost 5 bases to trimming and J lost 1 base, with 11 bases between them.

The J gene is TRBJ2-3, the V gene TRBV5-4; 10 nucleotides line up with TRBD2. Per germline, CDR1 SGHNT and CDR2 YYREEE (reference sequence). Trimming at V came to 0 bases and at J to 5 bases, leaving 6 bases not matched to a gene. CDR3 length: 16 residues. CDR3 region: CASSLAGLASRDTQYF. DNA for the CDR3: TGTGCCAGCAGCTTGGCGGGACTAGCGAGTAGAGATACGCAGTATTTT.

This rearrangement joins TRBV7-2 to TRBJ1-1; D remains unclear. The CDR3 length is 14 residues. V was shortened by 6 bases and J by 0 bases, with 11 bases between the two germline ends. CDR1 and CDR2 from the germline V gene are SGHTA and FQGNSA. For the CDR3, the DNA is TGTGCCAGCAGACCGGGCACCCTGAACACTGAAGCTTTCTTT. It codes for CASRPGTLNTEAFF.

V is TRBV27 and J is TRBJ2-7; 13 nucleotides agree with TRBD2. V was pared by 3 bases and J by 7 bases, with 9 bases of the junction left unmatched. The germline CDR1 and CDR2 sequences are MNHEY and SMNVEV (reference sequence). The CDR3 loop spans 16 amino acids. The CDR3 nucleotides read TGTGCCAGCAGTTTCCGGACAGGACTAGCGGGAGAAGAGCAGTACTTC. It encodes CASSFRTGLAGEEQYF.